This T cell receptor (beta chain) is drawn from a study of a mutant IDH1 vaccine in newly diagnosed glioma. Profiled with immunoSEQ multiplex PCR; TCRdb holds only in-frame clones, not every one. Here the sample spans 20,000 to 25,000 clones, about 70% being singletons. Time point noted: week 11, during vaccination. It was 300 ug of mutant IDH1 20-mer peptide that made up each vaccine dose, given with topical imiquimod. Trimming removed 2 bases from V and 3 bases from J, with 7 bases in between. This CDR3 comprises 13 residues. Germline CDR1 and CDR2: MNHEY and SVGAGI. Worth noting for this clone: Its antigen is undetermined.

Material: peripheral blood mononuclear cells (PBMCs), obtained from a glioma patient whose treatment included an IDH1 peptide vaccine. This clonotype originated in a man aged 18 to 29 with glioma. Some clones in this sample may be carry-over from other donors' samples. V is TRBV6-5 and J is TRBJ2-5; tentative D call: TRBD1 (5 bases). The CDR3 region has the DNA TGTGCCAGCAGTTACGACAGAGAAGAGACCCAGTACTTC. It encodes CASSYDREETQYF.